Described below is a single T cell receptor (beta chain) sequence and its context. The antigen is not known. Profiled with immunoSEQ multiplex PCR; TCRdb holds only in-frame clones, not every one. The sample records about 200,000 clones, 84% being singletons. V lost 4 bases, J lost 7 bases, and 11 bases lay in between. Per the germline V gene, CDR1 is SGHDN and CDR2 is FVKESK. The CDR3 covers 12 residues. The data were obtained in a study of cytomegalovirus exposure and HLA in healthy donors. Study-level information: Later analysis reported that the approximately 120 validation repertoires shared the platform of the roughly 630 first-cohort repertoires.

General study findings and limits: One later analysis, an examination of the roughly 130 validation repertoires, found that first-cohort TCR clusters tended to co-occur in them. It was 150 to 200 TCR beta chains that were listed as cytomegalovirus-associated. Confirmation was obtained in vitro that three CMV-associated chains are specific for CMV antigens.

The sample comprised PBMCs. The receptor comes from a young woman in good health and CMV-seropositive. The chain has TRBV14 and TRBJ2-7; weak D call: TRBD2 (5 bases). The CDR3 loop is CASSRTSGEQYF. DNA of the CDR3: TGTGCCAGCAGCCGGACCTCGGGGGAGCAGTACTTC.